This T cell receptor beta chain comes out of a study of spatial heterogeneity in lung cancer. Whole-study context: Alpha-chain sequences were consistently detected less often than beta-chain sequences.

V shed 2 bases and J shed 0 bases, with 11 bases lying between them. The germline CDR1 and CDR2 sequences are MDHEN and SYDVKM. This CDR3 is built from 17 residues. Documented time point: sample taken at primary tumor resection. Every molecule of TCR cDNA had its own unique molecular identifier. MiXCR was run by TCRdb on the 5' RACE reads, yielding one entry per CDR3 protein. The sample yields tens of thousands of distinct CDR3 sequences, around 5.2% seen once. This clonotype was detected many times. The material was PBMCs, obtained at surgery. The clonotype originates from a female donor with early-stage non-small cell lung cancer. The chain uses TRBV28 and TRBJ2-6; tentative D call: TRBD1 (5 bases). The CDR3 bases are TGTGCCAGCAGTTTAGGGCAGGGCTTCTCTGGGGCCAACGTCCTGACTTTC. Protein: CASSLGQGFSGANVLTF.